The 15 T cell receptor beta chains given below trace back to one sample, sequenced in a study of blood T cells in healthy people across ages. A second PCR, run for about 6 to 11 cycles, used a sample-barcoded 5' primer plus a J-beta primer mix. TCRdb reanalysed the 5' RACE reads using MiXCR and keeps one entry per CDR3 protein. The profile shows roughly 1,500,000 distinct CDR3 sequences, around 39% of them singletons. Material: blood. The source of these receptors is a woman between 18 and 30 years old in good health.

A few counts support this clonotype. The chain joins TRBV3-1 to TRBJ1-2; 9 positions agree with TRBD1. CDR1 is LGHDT, CDR2 YNNKEL, per germline (reference sequence). The ends lost 7 bases at V and 4 bases at J; junction bases unmatched: 19. The CDR3 totals 18 residues. The chain's CDR3 is CASTPQGGQGLESYGYTF. The CDR3 DNA reads as TGTGCCAGCACCCCTCAGGGGGGACAGGGACTAGAGAGCTATGGCTACACCTTC.

A few counts support this clonotype. The chain links TRBV20-1 to TRBJ2-3; possible D gene TRBD2, 6 bases. The CDR3 spans 15 residues. V was pared by 2 bases and J by 3 bases, with 15 bases between. The germline CDR1 and CDR2 sequences are DFQATT and SNEGSKA (reference sequence). CDR3 nucleotide sequence: TGCAGTGCTAGAAACCCGGAGGCGGGGACAGATACGCAGTATTTT. It specifies CSARNPEAGTDTQYF.

This clonotype has just a few counts. The V gene is TRBV20-1, the J gene TRBJ2-1, with D uncertain. Germline CDR1 reads DFQATT; CDR2 reads SNEGSKA (reference sequence). Trimming removed 0 bases at V and 8 bases at J, with 11 bases between. The CDR3 has 13 residues. The DNA of the CDR3 is TGCAGTGCTAGAGACCCATTACGGGATGAGCAGTTCTTC. Encoded protein: CSARDPLRDEQFF.

This chain uses TRBV6-4 with TRBJ2-1, with D maybe TRBD2 (5 bases). The CDR3 is made up of 11 amino acids. Germline CDR1 reads MRHNA; CDR2 reads SNTAGT. The V and J ends lost 8 bases and 10 bases respectively, with 12 bases between them. The CDR3, as DNA: TGTGCCAGCCCTGGGAGAGGAGAGCAGTTCTTC. It codes for CASPGRGEQFF.

This sequence joins TRBV29-1 and TRBJ1-4; D perhaps matches TRBD1 (6 bases). The CDR3 is made up of 12 amino acids. The V end lost 4 bases, the J end lost 7 bases, and 10 bases lay between the germline ends. Germline CDR1 is SQVTM and CDR2 is ANQGSEA. The CDR3 loop is CSVVTGAEKLFF. The CDR3 DNA reads as TGCAGCGTTGTGACAGGCGCTGAAAAACTGTTTTTT.

This clonotype occurred a few times. One junction end does not reproduce the germline sequence, and a read error may be involved. This chain uses TRBV4-1 with TRBJ2-5; 12 nucleotides align to TRBD2. Germline loops: CDR1 MGHRA, CDR2 YSYEKL. This CDR3 contains 16 residues. The CDR3 DNA sequence: TGTGCCAGCAGCCAAGAAGGAGGACTAGCGGGATTGGAGCAGTACTTC. Encoded protein: CASSQEGGLAGLEQYF.

The chain carries TRBV9 and TRBJ2-6; 7 bases are a match to TRBD2. The CDR3 covers 18 residues. The germline gives CDR1 SGDLS, CDR2 YYNGEE. The junction had 11 bases not matched to a gene; V was cut back by 5 bases and J by 0 bases. The CDR3 protein is CASSFSPAGPSGANVLTF. The CDR3 DNA follows: TGTGCCAGCAGTTTTTCTCCAGCGGGGCCCTCTGGGGCCAACGTCCTGACTTTC.

This chain connects TRBV27 to TRBJ2-5; 7 bases agree with TRBD1. The tail of the sequence fits TRBJ2-7 better, so the J call may be wrong. Germline values: CDR1 MNHEY, CDR2 SMNVEV (reference sequence). The CDR3 spans 14 residues. Written as DNA, the CDR3 is TGTGCCAGCAGTCCCTCAACGTCAGGGGGCGAGCAGTACTTC. Amino acids: CASSPSTSGGEQYF.

The chain recombines TRBV7-2 with TRBJ2-3, with TRBD1 identical over 11 bases. The CDR3 extends over 16 amino acids. Per the germline V gene, CDR1 is SGHTA and CDR2 is FQGNSA. J was trimmed by 3 bases and V by 6 bases; bases with no gene match: 8. The CDR3 nucleotides read TGTGCCAGCAGGGCCGGGACAGGGGGACAGACAGATACGCAGTATTTT. It is translated as CASRAGTGGQTDTQYF.

This clonotype was counted only a few times. This chain joins TRBV6-6 and TRBJ2-1; D not resolved. Germline V gives CDR1 MNHNY, CDR2 SVGAGI (reference sequence). V lost 5 bases, J lost 5 bases, and 7 bases lay in between. CDR3 length: 12 amino acids. As DNA, the CDR3 is TGTGCCAGCAGTGGAAGTAACAATGAGCAGTTCTTC. Residues: CASSGSNNEQFF.

On this clonotype itself: This could be a read error, since a much larger clone is one nucleotide away. The CDR3 protein is CASTLVNTEAFF. Here the CDR3 DNA reads TGTGCCAGCACCCTAGTGAACACTGAAGCTTTCTTT. This chain links TRBV7-9 with TRBJ1-1; D unresolved. CDR3 length equals 12 residues. Germline-derived CDR1 and CDR2 are SEHNR and FQNEAQ (reference sequence). Trimming removed 7 bases at V and 0 bases at J, with 6 bases between.

This clonotype has only a few counts. This chain links TRBV6-2 or TRBV6-3 with TRBJ1-2, with 7 bases lining up with TRBD1. CDR3 size: 13 residues. Germline V lookup: CDR1 MNHEY, CDR2 SVGEGT. V lost 10 bases and J lost 5; bases outside the gene matches: 10. CDR3 sequence reads: CAIHAQGIYGYTF. As DNA, the CDR3 is TGTGCCATTCATGCACAGGGGATTTATGGCTACACCTTC.

This clonotype was picked up a small number of times. This chain links TRBV5-1 with TRBJ2-3, with TRBD1 matching 7 bases. This CDR3 has 19 residues. From germline, CDR1 is SGHRS and CDR2 YFSETQ. J lost 0 bases, V lost 7 bases, and 20 bases had no gene match. CDR3 in DNA: TGCGCCAGCGGACCAACAGGGGTCACCCAAAAAACTAGCACAGATACGCAGTATTTT. Its protein is CASGPTGVTQKTSTDTQYF. The full variable domain, completed using reference TRBV5-1 and TRBJ2-3, is KAGVTQTPRYLIKTRGQQVTLSCSPISGHRSVSWYQQTPGQGLQFLFEYFSETQRNKGNFPGRFSGRQFSNSRSEMNVSTLELGDSALYLCASGPTGVTQKTSTDTQYFGPGTRLTVL.

There are a few counts of this clonotype. CDR3 in amino acids: CSATWASGNEQYF. DNA of the CDR3: TGCAGCGCCACCTGGGCTAGCGGGAACGAGCAGTACTTC. The chain combines TRBV29-1 with TRBJ2-5; 9 positions agree with TRBD2. The J call may be faulty, since TRBJ2-7 better matches the DNA end. From germline, CDR1 is SQVTM and CDR2 ANQGSEA. The CDR3 consists of 13 residues.

The rearrangement joins TRBV2 to TRBJ1-2; D gene uncertain. The CDR3 runs to 14 residues. Trimming stripped 6 bases from V and 4 bases from J, with 15 bases between. CDR1 SNHLY and CDR2 FYNNEI come from the germline V gene. CDR3 in amino acids: CASRPNSLGYGYTF. Written as DNA, the CDR3 is TGTGCCAGCAGGCCGAATAGTCTTGGCTATGGCTACACCTTC.